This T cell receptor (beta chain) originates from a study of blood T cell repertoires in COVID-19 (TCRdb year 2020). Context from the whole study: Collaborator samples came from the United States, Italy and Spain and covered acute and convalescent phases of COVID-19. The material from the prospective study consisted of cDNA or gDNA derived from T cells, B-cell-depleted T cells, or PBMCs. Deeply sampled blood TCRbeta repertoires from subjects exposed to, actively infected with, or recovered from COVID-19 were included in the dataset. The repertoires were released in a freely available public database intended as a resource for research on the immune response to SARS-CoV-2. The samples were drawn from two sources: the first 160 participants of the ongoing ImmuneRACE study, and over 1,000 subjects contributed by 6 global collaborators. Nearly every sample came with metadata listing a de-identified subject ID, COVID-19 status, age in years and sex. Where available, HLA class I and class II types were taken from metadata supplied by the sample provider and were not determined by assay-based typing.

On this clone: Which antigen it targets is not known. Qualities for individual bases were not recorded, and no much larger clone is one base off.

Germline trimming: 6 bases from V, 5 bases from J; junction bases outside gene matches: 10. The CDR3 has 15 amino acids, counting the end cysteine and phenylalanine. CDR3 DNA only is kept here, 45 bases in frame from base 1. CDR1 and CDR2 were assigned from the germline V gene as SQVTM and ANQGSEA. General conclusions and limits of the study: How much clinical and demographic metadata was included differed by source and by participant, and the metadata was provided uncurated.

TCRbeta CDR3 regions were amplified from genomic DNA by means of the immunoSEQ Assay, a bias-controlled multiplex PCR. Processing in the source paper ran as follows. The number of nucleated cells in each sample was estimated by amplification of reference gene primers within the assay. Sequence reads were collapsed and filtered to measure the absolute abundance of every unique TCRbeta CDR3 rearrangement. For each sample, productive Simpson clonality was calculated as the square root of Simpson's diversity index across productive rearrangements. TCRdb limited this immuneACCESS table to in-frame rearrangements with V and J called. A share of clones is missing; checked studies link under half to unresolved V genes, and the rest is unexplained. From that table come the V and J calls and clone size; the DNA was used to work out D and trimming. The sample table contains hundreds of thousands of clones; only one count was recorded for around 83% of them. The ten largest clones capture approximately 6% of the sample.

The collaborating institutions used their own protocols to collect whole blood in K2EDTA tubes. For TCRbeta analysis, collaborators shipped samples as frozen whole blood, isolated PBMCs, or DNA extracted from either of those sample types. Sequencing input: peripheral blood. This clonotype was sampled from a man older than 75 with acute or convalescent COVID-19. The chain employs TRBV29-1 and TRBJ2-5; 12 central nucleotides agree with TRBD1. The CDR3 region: CSVLRGQGAEETQYF. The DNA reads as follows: TGCAGCGTCCTTCGGGGACAGGGGGCGGAGGAGACCCAGTACTTC.